This record covers a single T cell receptor beta chain. What it binds is not known. The CDR3 is 15 residues long. Trimming left V 8 bases short and J 4 bases short, with 18 bases between. From germline, CDR1 is MNHNS and CDR2 SASEGT. The source of the sample is a study of CD4 T cell repertoires in COVID-19. General observations from the study: In SARS-CoV and/or HKU1 spike cultures, between roughly 6 and 26% of SARS-CoV-2 clonotypes reappeared. Two or all three memory subsets shared several highly expanded SARS-CoV-2-reactive clonotypes.

Produced via immunoSEQ multiplex PCR; TCRdb's table is partial and in-frame only. The sample holds fewer than 25,000 clones, nearly 95% seen once. No culture step preceded sequencing of the ex vivo isolated memory T cells. This chain uses TRBV6-1 with TRBJ1-3; weak D call: TRBD1 (6 bases). The sequence was collected from a human donor who had COVID-19. The source material was circulating follicular helper CD4+ T cells (cTfh) from blood, sampled before the COVID-19 pandemic. The DNA of the CDR3 is TGTGCCAGCCGGAGGACAGCGATAGGGGGAAACACCATATATTTT. This encodes CASRRTAIGGNTIYF.